These 10 T cell receptor beta chains share one sample of origin, sequenced in a study of cytomegalovirus exposure and HLA in healthy donors. 13 Jbeta primers and 60 Vbeta primers were used for the PCR. Profiling relied on immunoSEQ multiplex PCR, and the TCRdb table lists in-frame clones only, not all of them. This sample has under 150,000 clones; around 85% occur once, and the top ten carry less than 7%. The sample taken for sequencing was PBMCs. The origin of the receptors is a woman in her twenties or thirties in good health and CMV-seropositive.

This chain links TRBV9 with TRBJ2-3; TRBD1 agrees at 11 bases. This CDR3 spans 21 amino acids. The germline gives CDR1 SGDLS, CDR2 YYNGEE. The J segment lost 4 bases and the V segment lost 4 bases, leaving 23 bases of the junction unmatched. CDR3 residues: CASSPLRTGGARYGVPDTQYF. The CDR3 nucleotides are TGTGCCAGCAGCCCACTACGGACAGGGGGCGCTCGGTACGGAGTCCCAGATACGCAGTATTTT.

The chain has TRBV27 and TRBJ1-2; TRBD1 agrees at 11 bases. Germline V CDR1 and CDR2: MNHEY, SMNVEV (reference sequence). This CDR3 comprises 13 residues. V gave up 4 bases and J gave up 7 bases; unmatched junction bases: 2. DNA for the CDR3: TGTGCCAGCAGTTGGGGGACAGGGGGTGGCTACACCTTC. This sequence encodes CASSWGTGGGYTF.

This clone was observed once. CDR3 nucleotides: TGTGCCAGCTCATCCGGGACAGGGACCTATGGCTACACCTTC. Translation gives CASSSGTGTYGYTF. V usage is TRBV18 and J usage is TRBJ1-2; 9 bases match TRBD1. V gave up 5 bases and J gave up 4 bases; unmatched junction bases: 5. The CDR3 is 14 amino acids. Germline lookup yields CDR1 KGHSH and CDR2 LQKENI. The whole variable domain, filled in from reference TRBV18 and TRBJ1-2, reads NAGVMQNPRHLVRRRGQEARLRCSPMKGHSHVYWYRQLPEEGLKFMVYLQKENIIDESGMPKERFSAEFPKEGPSILRIQQVVRGDSAAYFCASSSGTGTYGYTFGSGTRLTVV.

J is TRBJ1-2 and V is TRBV6-1; TRBD1 is a possible D gene (5 bases). The CDR3 consists of 15 residues. The germline V and J ends were trimmed by 8 bases and 4 bases, with 20 bases remaining between them. Germline V lookup: CDR1 MNHNS, CDR2 SASEGT. The CDR3 DNA reads as TGTGCCAGCCGGGACTCCAGTCCGGGATTCTATGGCTACACCTTC. This codes for CASRDSSPGFYGYTF.

The chain uses TRBV5-1 and TRBJ2-1, with 7 positions matching TRBD2. This CDR3 is built from 15 residues. In germline, CDR1 is SGHRS, CDR2 YFSETQ. The trim removed 0 bases at V and 7 bases at J, leaving 7 bases unmatched. CDR3 nucleotide sequence: TGCGCCAGCAGCTTGGGGGGGGGTGCGGGTAATGAGCAGTTCTTC. Translating it yields CASSLGGGAGNEQFF.

The rearrangement joins TRBV7-3 to TRBJ2-7, with 8 bases identical to TRBD1. The germline gives CDR1 SGHTA, CDR2 FQGTGA. The CDR3 runs to 16 residues. Germline trimming cut 5 bases from V and 0 bases from J; bases unmatched to any gene: 9. The CDR3, as DNA: TGTGCCAGCAGCGATGGTGACAGGGGTTTCTCCTACGAGCAGTACTTC. Translating it yields CASSDGDRGFSYEQYF.

V usage is TRBV5-1 and J usage is TRBJ1-2; possibly TRBD1 for D (6 bases). V dropped 4 bases and J dropped 3 bases, with 16 bases sitting between them. This CDR3 comprises 15 residues. Germline lookup yields CDR1 SGHRS and CDR2 YFSETQ. CDR3 sequence (DNA): TGCGCCAGCAGCCGAGACAGGAGTGAATACTATGGCTACACCTTC. Amino acid sequence: CASSRDRSEYYGYTF.

The rearrangement links TRBV14 to TRBJ1-2; maybe TRBD1 (6 bases). Germline CDR1 is SGHDN and CDR2 is FVKESK. Trimming took off 4 bases at V and 0 bases at J, with 12 bases between the two ends. The CDR3 has 15 amino acids. The CDR3 is CASSPSRTANYGYTF. The CDR3, as DNA: TGTGCCAGCAGCCCCTCAAGGACAGCTAACTATGGCTACACCTTC.

V is TRBV28 and J is TRBJ1-4, with D possibly matching TRBD1 (6 bases). This CDR3 has 16 residues. Deletions cut 7 bases from V and 7 bases from J, with 22 bases between. Germline V gives CDR1 MDHEN, CDR2 SYDVKM. The CDR3 sequence is CASNGGTPLAGEKLFF. The CDR3, as DNA: TGTGCCAGCAATGGGGGCACCCCCTTGGCTGGTGAAAAACTGTTTTTT. Full variable domain (missing parts from reference TRBV28 and TRBJ1-4): DVKVTQSSRYLVKRTGEKVFLECVQDMDHENMFWYRQDPGLGLRLIYFSYDVKMKEKGDIPEGYSVSREKKERFSLILESASTNQTSMYLCASNGGTPLAGEKLFFGSGTQLSVL.

J is TRBJ1-2 and V is TRBV19; D not resolved. The V and J ends lost 3 bases and 6 bases respectively, with 17 bases between them. Germline CDR1 reads LNHDA; CDR2 reads SQIVND (reference sequence). The CDR3 spans 15 residues. This CDR3 is CASSIVAVSSDGYTF. For the CDR3, the DNA is TGTGCCAGTAGTATTGTTGCGGTATCCTCTGATGGCTACACCTTC.